The 9 T cell receptor beta chains reported below all come from one sample, sequenced in a study of PD-1 blockade in mismatch repair-deficient tumors. Their target antigens are unknown. As to time point: roughly ten-day in vitro stimulation with candidate neoantigen peptide 3. TCRdb keeps only in-frame clones here, not all; method: immunoSEQ multiplex PCR. The repertoire has some 9,100 clones, 90% to 95% of them found once; the top ten carry about 9.6%. Sequencing used cells cultured in vitro, obtained from a patient treated with pembrolizumab. The receptors here all came from an adult with mismatch repair-deficient cancer.

The chain employs TRBV4-1 and TRBJ2-4; 9 bases map to TRBD2. The CDR3 is made up of 17 amino acids. From germline, CDR1 is MGHRA and CDR2 YSYEKL. V lost 0 bases and J lost 7; bases outside the gene matches: 10. The CDR3 protein is CASSQEDLAGVENIQYF. The CDR3 DNA follows: TGCGCCAGCAGCCAAGAAGACTTAGCGGGAGTGGAGAACATTCAGTACTTC.

The chain is built from TRBV7-2 and TRBJ2-3, with TRBD2 identical over 14 bases. From germline, CDR1 is SGHTA and CDR2 FQGNSA. J lost 4 bases, V lost 5 bases, and 5 bases had no gene match. The CDR3 totals 16 residues. The CDR3 DNA sequence: TGTGCCAGCAGCCCGGGGACTAGCGGGAGTGCAGATACGCAGTATTTT. Translated: CASSPGTSGSADTQYF.

The genes are TRBV5-4 and TRBJ1-2; 7 bases are a match to TRBD1. The ends lost 6 bases at V and 2 bases at J; junction bases unmatched: 10. Germline CDR1 reads SGHNT; CDR2 reads YYREEE (reference sequence). This CDR3 is built from 15 residues. CDR3 DNA sequence: TGTGCCAGCACCCTCGTAGGGGGCGCGAACTATGGCTACACCTTC. This sequence encodes CASTLVGGANYGYTF. The full variable domain, in which reference TRBV5-4 and TRBJ1-2 provide the parts outside the CDR3, is ETGVTQSPTHLIKTRGQQVTLRCSSQSGHNTVSWYQQALGQGPQFIFQYYREEENGRGNFPPRFSGLQFPNYSSELNVNALELDDSALYLCASTLVGGANYGYTFGSGTRLTVV.

This chain connects TRBV5-1 to TRBJ2-7, with 8 bases aligning to TRBD2. CDR1 is SGHRS, CDR2 YFSETQ, per germline. Trimming took 3 bases from V and 4 from J; bases not matched to a gene: 9. The CDR3 has 15 amino acids. The CDR3 coding sequence is TGCGCCAGCAGCTCCCTTAGCGGGAATCGTTACGAGCAGTACTTC. This translates into CASSSLSGNRYEQYF.

The chain joins TRBV4-1 to TRBJ1-1; a possible D gene is TRBD1 (5 bases). Germline values: CDR1 MGHRA, CDR2 YSYEKL. The V end was cut by 0 bases, the J end by 5 bases, with 13 bases between. The CDR3 runs to 15 residues. The CDR3 is CASSQEQRGKTEAFF. The CDR3 DNA reads as TGCGCCAGCAGCCAAGAGCAGCGGGGGAAGACTGAAGCTTTCTTT.

V and J are TRBV9 and TRBJ2-2, with D perhaps matching TRBD1 (5 bases). CDR1 is SGDLS and CDR2 is YYNGEE in the germline V gene. The CDR3 totals 16 residues. Between the trimmed V and J ends, which lost 1 base and 4 bases, there was a span of 14 bases. CDR3: CASSVTGHTTTGELFF. CDR3 nucleotides: TGTGCCAGCAGCGTAACCGGACACACAACCACCGGGGAGCTGTTTTTT.

The CDR3 here is CASSRDYNEQFF. The CDR3 DNA follows: TGTGCCAGCAGCCGGGACTACAATGAGCAGTTCTTC. V gene TRBV25-1 combines with J gene TRBJ2-1, with D perhaps matching TRBD2 (5 bases). This CDR3 contains 12 residues. Trimming stripped 6 bases from V and 3 bases from J, with 6 bases between. Germline V gene data show CDR1 as MGHDK and CDR2 as SYGVNS.

The rearrangement uses TRBV5-1 and TRBJ2-3; D is possibly TRBD1 (6 bases). V shed 4 bases and J shed 0 bases, with 15 bases lying between them. Per the germline V gene, CDR1 is SGHRS and CDR2 is YFSETQ. The CDR3 totals 16 residues. CDR3 DNA sequence: TGCGCCAGCAGCGGGGATGGGGACACCAGCACAGATACGCAGTATTTT. Its protein is CASSGDGDTSTDTQYF.

The chain has TRBV29-1 and TRBJ2-7; 7 bases align to TRBD1. V dropped 5 bases and J dropped 2; count of bases not matched to a gene: 6. The CDR3 has 13 residues. The V gene's germline CDR1 is SQVTM and CDR2 ANQGSEA. The CDR3 coding sequence is TGCAGCGTTAGGGGGACAGATACCTACGAGCAGTACTTC. Translated: CSVRGTDTYEQYF.